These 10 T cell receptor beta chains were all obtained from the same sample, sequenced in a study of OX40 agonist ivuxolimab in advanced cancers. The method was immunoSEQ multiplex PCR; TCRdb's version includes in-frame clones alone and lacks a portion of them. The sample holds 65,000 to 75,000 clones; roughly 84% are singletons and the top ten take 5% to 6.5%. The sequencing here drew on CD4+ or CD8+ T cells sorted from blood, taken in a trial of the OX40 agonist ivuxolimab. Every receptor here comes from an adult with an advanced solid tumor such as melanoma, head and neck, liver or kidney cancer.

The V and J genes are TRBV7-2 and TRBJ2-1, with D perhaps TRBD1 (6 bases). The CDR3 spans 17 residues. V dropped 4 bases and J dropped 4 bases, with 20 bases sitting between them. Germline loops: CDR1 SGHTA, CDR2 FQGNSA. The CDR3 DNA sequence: TGTGCCAGCAGCTCAGCCGGGACACCTGATGATTACAATGAGCAGTTCTTC. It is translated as CASSSAGTPDDYNEQFF.

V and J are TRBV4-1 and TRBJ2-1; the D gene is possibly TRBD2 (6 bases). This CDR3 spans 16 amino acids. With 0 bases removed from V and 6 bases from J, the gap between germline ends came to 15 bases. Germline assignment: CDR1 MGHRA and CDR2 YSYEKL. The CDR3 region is CASSQEPPRGSNEQFF. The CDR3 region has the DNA TGCGCCAGCAGCCAAGAACCACCCCGGGGGAGCAATGAGCAGTTCTTC.

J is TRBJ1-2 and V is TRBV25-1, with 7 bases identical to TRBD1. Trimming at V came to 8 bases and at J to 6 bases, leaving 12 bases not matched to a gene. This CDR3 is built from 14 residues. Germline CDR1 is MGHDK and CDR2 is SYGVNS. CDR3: CASGEGQMVNGYTF. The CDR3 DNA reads TGTGCCAGCGGGGAGGGACAGATGGTGAATGGCTACACCTTC.

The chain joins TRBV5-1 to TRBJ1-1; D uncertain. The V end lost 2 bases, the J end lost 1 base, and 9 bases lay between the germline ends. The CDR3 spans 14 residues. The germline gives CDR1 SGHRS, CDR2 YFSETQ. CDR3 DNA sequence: TGCGCCAGCAGCTTTCAGCGTGGGAACACTGAAGCTTTCTTT. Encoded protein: CASSFQRGNTEAFF.

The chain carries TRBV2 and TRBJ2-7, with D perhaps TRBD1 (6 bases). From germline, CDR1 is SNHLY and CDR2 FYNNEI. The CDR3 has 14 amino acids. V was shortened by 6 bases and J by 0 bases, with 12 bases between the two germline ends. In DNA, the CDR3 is TGTGCCAGCAGCAATACAGGGTCCTCCTACGAGCAGTACTTC. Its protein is CASSNTGSSYEQYF. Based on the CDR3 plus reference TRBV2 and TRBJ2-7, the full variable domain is EPEVTQTPSHQVTQMGQEVILRCVPISNHLYFYWYRQILGQKVEFLVSFYNNEISEKSEIFDDQFSVERPDGSNFTLKIRSTKLEDSAMYFCASSNTGSSYEQYFGPGTRLTVT.

This CDR3 is CASSVSGLAGGRGEQYF. CDR3 DNA: TGTGCCAGCAGCGTATCGGGACTAGCGGGAGGGAGGGGCGAGCAGTACTTC. The chain has TRBV11-2 and TRBJ2-7; the match to TRBD2 covers 16 bases. The CDR3 totals 17 residues. V gave up 5 bases and J gave up 6 bases; unmatched junction bases: 10. The germline V gene encodes CDR1 SGHAT and CDR2 FQNNGV.

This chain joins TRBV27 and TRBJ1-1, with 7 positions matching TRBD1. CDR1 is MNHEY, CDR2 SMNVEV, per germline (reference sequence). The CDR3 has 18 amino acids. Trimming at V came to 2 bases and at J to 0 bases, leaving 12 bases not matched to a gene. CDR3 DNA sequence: TGTGCCAGCAGTTTAAGGCCCCCGGGACAGATGATGAACACTGAAGCTTTCTTT. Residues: CASSLRPPGQMMNTEAFF.

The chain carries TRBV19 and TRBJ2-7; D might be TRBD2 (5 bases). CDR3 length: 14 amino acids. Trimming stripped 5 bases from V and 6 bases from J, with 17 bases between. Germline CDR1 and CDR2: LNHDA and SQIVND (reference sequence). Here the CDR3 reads CASSWGSRASEQYF. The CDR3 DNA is TGTGCCAGTAGTTGGGGTTCGCGGGCTTCCGAGCAGTACTTC.

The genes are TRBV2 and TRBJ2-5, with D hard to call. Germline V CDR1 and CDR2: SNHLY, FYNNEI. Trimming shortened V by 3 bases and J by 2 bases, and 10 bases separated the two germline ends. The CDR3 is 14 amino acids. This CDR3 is CASSDRRPQETQYF. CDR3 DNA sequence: TGTGCCAGCAGTGACCGCAGGCCGCAAGAGACCCAGTACTTC.

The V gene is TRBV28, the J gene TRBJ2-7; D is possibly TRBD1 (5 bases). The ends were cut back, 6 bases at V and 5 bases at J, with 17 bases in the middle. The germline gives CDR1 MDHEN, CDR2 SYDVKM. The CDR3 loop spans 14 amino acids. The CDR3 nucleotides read TGTGCCAGCAGCACTCCGATGTTCAGGGACGAGCAGTACTTC. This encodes CASSTPMFRDEQYF.